One and the same sample provided the 31 T cell receptor beta chains below, sequenced in a study of T cells in localized non-small cell lung cancer. Sequencing was performed with immunoSEQ multiplex PCR; in TCRdb, only in-frame clones are kept and a portion is missing. This sample carries 9,400 or so clones, over 85% of them seen once, and the ten largest clones take over 2%. The sequencing used peripheral blood, collected before any cancer treatment. All receptors come from a female donor older than 55 with stage II squamous cell lung carcinoma.

This rearrangement joins TRBV18 to TRBJ2-2, with no clear D. The CDR3 contains 16 residues. The V end lost 3 bases, the J end lost 2 bases, and 13 bases lay between the germline ends. Germline-derived CDR1 and CDR2 are KGHSH and LQKENI. This CDR3 reads CASSPAAATNTGELFF. In DNA form, the CDR3 reads TGTGCCAGCTCACCCGCCGCGGCGACCAACACCGGGGAGCTGTTTTTT.

The genes are TRBV30 and TRBJ1-2, with D perhaps TRBD1 (5 bases). CDR1 is GTSNPN, CDR2 SVGIG, per germline (reference sequence). This CDR3 has 12 amino acids. With 0 bases removed from V and 8 bases from J, the gap between germline ends came to 10 bases. In DNA, the CDR3 is TGTGCCTGGAGTGTATGGGGGGAGGGCTACACCTTC. Translating gives CAWSVWGEGYTF.

The rearrangement joins TRBV30 to TRBJ1-2; no reliable D call. CDR3 length equals 11 residues. Germline loops: CDR1 GTSNPN, CDR2 SVGIG (reference sequence). Deletions cut 3 bases from V and 8 bases from J, with 10 bases between. The CDR3 here is CAWRFMGGYTF. The CDR3 DNA is TGTGCCTGGAGGTTCATGGGGGGCTACACCTTC.

The chain is built from TRBV5-1 and TRBJ2-3; D remains ambiguous. Germline CDR1 is SGHRS and CDR2 is YFSETQ. CDR3 length: 15 residues. Trimming left V 3 bases short and J 4 bases short, with 15 bases between. The CDR3 DNA sequence: TGCGCCAGCAGCTCCGACCGACGAGGTGCAGATACGCAGTATTTT. The encoded protein is CASSSDRRGADTQYF.

The chain links TRBV6-6 to TRBJ1-3, with no clear D. V lost 5 bases and J 5 bases, leaving 4 bases between the germline ends. CDR3 length: 11 amino acids. Germline V lookup: CDR1 MNHNY, CDR2 SVGAGI (reference sequence). The DNA of the CDR3 is TGTGCCAGCAGTCAAAGAAACACCATATATTTT. Protein: CASSQRNTIYF.

The genes are TRBV15 and TRBJ2-6, with D perhaps being TRBD1 or TRBD2 (5 bases each). Trimming took 1 base from V and 0 from J, leaving 10 bases between them. This CDR3 has 17 amino acids. The germline gives CDR1 LNHNV, CDR2 YYDKDF (reference sequence). The CDR3 DNA reads as TGTGCCACCAGCAGAGCAGGGAGCGGCTCTGGGGCCAACGTCCTGACTTTC. Encoded protein: CATSRAGSGSGANVLTF.

The gene calls are TRBV19 and TRBJ1-2; a weak D match, TRBD1 (5 bases). CDR3 length: 15 amino acids. Germline V lookup: CDR1 LNHDA, CDR2 SQIVND (reference sequence). The V end was cut by 6 bases, the J end by 3 bases, with 17 bases between. Written as DNA, the CDR3 is TGTGCCAGTAGACGAGGAGAGGGGTTCTACTATGGCTACACCTTC. Translated, it gives CASRRGEGFYYGYTF.

The rearrangement joins TRBV19 to TRBJ2-2, with D unclear. The V end lost 6 bases, the J end lost 0 bases, and 5 bases lay between the germline ends. The CDR3 spans 13 residues. Germline CDR1 LNHDA, CDR2 SQIVND (reference sequence). The DNA of the CDR3 is TGTGCCAGTAGCACCTCGAACACCGGGGAGCTGTTTTTT. This gives the protein CASSTSNTGELFF.

The chain combines TRBV4-1 with TRBJ1-2; 11 bases fit TRBD1. Germline V CDR1 and CDR2: MGHRA, YSYEKL. There are 16 residues in the CDR3. With 3 bases clipped from V and 4 bases from J, the junction kept 7 bases outside the gene matches. The CDR3 loop is CASSQLLGQGAYGYTF. CDR3 coding DNA: TGCGCCAGCAGCCAGCTCCTCGGACAGGGGGCCTATGGCTACACCTTC.

V and J are TRBV4-1 and TRBJ1-3; D perhaps matches TRBD1 (6 bases). V was cut by 1 base and J by 1 base, with 14 bases left in between. CDR1 and CDR2 from the germline V gene are MGHRA and YSYEKL. This CDR3 region has 17 residues. DNA of the CDR3: TGCGCCAGCAGCCAAGTAAGACGGGGGCCGTCTGGAAACACCATATATTTT. It translates to CASSQVRRGPSGNTIYF.

The CDR3 loop is CASSILEAGANVLTF. The CDR3, as DNA: TGTGCCAGTAGTATTTTGGAAGCTGGGGCCAACGTCCTGACTTTC. This chain connects TRBV19 to TRBJ2-6; unclear D gene. The CDR3 contains 15 residues. The V end was cut by 3 bases, the J end by 2 bases, with 8 bases between. Germline V gene lookup returns CDR1 LNHDA and CDR2 SQIVND (reference sequence).

The V and J genes are TRBV11-2 and TRBJ2-1; 11 bases map to TRBD1. With 6 bases clipped from V and 6 bases from J, the junction kept 10 bases outside the gene matches. The germline CDR1 and CDR2 sequences are SGHAT and FQNNGV. The CDR3 spans 16 residues. Here the CDR3 reads CASSYPGTGGFNEQFF. The CDR3 DNA sequence: TGTGCCAGCAGTTACCCCGGGACAGGGGGATTCAATGAGCAGTTCTTC.

The CDR3 is CASLEAGGPTYEQYV. The CDR3 DNA sequence: TGTGCCAGTCTCGAGGCGGGGGGACCAACCTACGAGCAGTACGTC. J is TRBJ2-7 and V is TRBV6-1, with 8 bases identical to TRBD2. This CDR3 is 15 amino acids long. The germline gives CDR1 MNHNS, CDR2 SASEGT. Trimming removed 9 bases from V and 2 bases from J; junction bases left unmatched: 12.

The gene calls are TRBV5-1 and TRBJ2-2; 10 nucleotides line up with TRBD1. The junction had 8 bases not matched to a gene; V was cut back by 3 bases and J by 6 bases. Germline assignment: CDR1 SGHRS and CDR2 YFSETQ. The CDR3 loop spans 16 amino acids. The CDR3 loop is CASSSIGTGVAGELFF. The CDR3 DNA is TGCGCCAGCAGCTCAATCGGGACAGGGGTAGCCGGGGAGCTGTTTTTT. Using reference TRBV5-1 and TRBJ2-2 for the parts outside the CDR3, the full variable domain is KAGVTQTPRYLIKTRGQQVTLSCSPISGHRSVSWYQQTPGQGLQFLFEYFSETQRNKGNFPGRFSGRQFSNSRSEMNVSTLELGDSALYLCASSSIGTGVAGELFFGEGSRLTVL.

This chain links TRBV19 with TRBJ1-1; no clear D. The germline CDR1 and CDR2 sequences are LNHDA and SQIVND (reference sequence). V was clipped by 3 bases and J by 11 bases, with 10 bases between them. The CDR3 sequence is 11 residues long. The CDR3 bases are TGTGCCAGTAGTATGCGGAAGGGCGCTTTCTTT. Protein product: CASSMRKGAFF.

The V call is TRBV5-4, the J call TRBJ1-1; possibly TRBD1 for D (5 bases). The CDR3 consists of 14 residues. V lost 1 base and J lost 7, with 14 bases in between. In germline, CDR1 is SGHNT, CDR2 YYREEE (reference sequence). The CDR3 is CASSLTRQGGEAFF. In nucleotides, the CDR3 is TGTGCCAGCAGCTTGACCCGCCAGGGCGGTGAAGCTTTCTTT.

The genes are TRBV19 and TRBJ1-2; D not certain. Germline V gene data show CDR1 as LNHDA and CDR2 as SQIVND (reference sequence). The CDR3 spans 13 residues. V was trimmed by 3 bases and J by 6 bases, leaving 11 bases between them. This CDR3 reads CASSIKVYDGYTF. The CDR3 coding sequence is TGTGCCAGTAGTATTAAGGTGTACGATGGCTACACCTTC.

This clone came up once. This chain connects TRBV10-3 to TRBJ2-5; D unclear. This CDR3 region has 12 residues. In germline, CDR1 is ENHRY, CDR2 SYGVKD. The V end was cut by 4 bases, the J end by 4 bases, with 7 bases between. The CDR3 coding sequence is TGTGCCATCAGTGTCGACGGAGAGACCCAGTACTTC. It encodes CAISVDGETQYF.

The gene calls are TRBV28 and TRBJ1-2; 8 bases line up with TRBD1. CDR3 size: 13 residues. Trimming cost V 4 bases and J 6 bases; bases outside gene matches: 4. Germline values: CDR1 MDHEN, CDR2 SYDVKM. The chain's CDR3 is CASSSGQVDGYTF. The CDR3 DNA reads TGTGCCAGCAGTTCGGGACAGGTGGATGGCTACACCTTC.

As DNA, the CDR3 is TGTGCCAGTTTCCTGGGTAATTCACCCCTCCACTTT. Translating gives CASFLGNSPLHF. The chain has TRBV2 and TRBJ1-6; D is unclear. Trimming cost V 9 bases and J 6 bases, with 9 bases left between them. Per the germline V gene, CDR1 is SNHLY and CDR2 is FYNNEI. The CDR3 length is 12 residues.

This chain uses TRBV7-2 with TRBJ2-3; a possible D gene is TRBD2 (7 bases). The CDR3 has 15 amino acids. V lost 1 base, J lost 4 bases, and 12 bases lay in between. CDR1 and CDR2 from the germline V gene are SGHTA and FQGNSA. The CDR3 reads CASSLVGGGADTQYF. The DNA for the CDR3 is TGTGCCAGCAGCTTAGTAGGGGGAGGGGCAGATACGCAGTATTTT.

The rearrangement uses TRBV27 and TRBJ2-3; a weak D match, TRBD1 (5 bases). The germline gives CDR1 MNHEY, CDR2 SMNVEV (reference sequence). The germline V and J ends were trimmed by 4 bases and 4 bases, with 24 bases remaining between them. The CDR3 consists of 18 residues. In DNA, the CDR3 is TGTGCCAGCAGTTACCAGCCCCCCGCAGGGTTGGTTTCAGATACGCAGTATTTT. Its protein is CASSYQPPAGLVSDTQYF.

The chain employs TRBV2 and TRBJ2-7, with no clear D. CDR1 and CDR2 from the germline V gene are SNHLY and FYNNEI. There are 15 residues in the CDR3. Trimming removed 2 bases from V and 0 bases from J, with 11 bases in between. This CDR3 is CASSEFSPLSYEQYF. CDR3 sequence (DNA): TGTGCCAGCAGTGAATTCAGCCCTCTCTCCTACGAGCAGTACTTC.

The chain carries TRBV10-1 and TRBJ2-6; D not certain. V was pared by 7 bases and J by 0 bases, with 4 bases between. CDR1 and CDR2 (germline): WNHNN, SYGVQD (reference sequence). CDR3 size: 13 residues. CDR3 bases: TGCGCCAGCAAGGGCTCTGGGGCCAACGTCCTGACTTTC. This sequence encodes CASKGSGANVLTF.

This chain joins TRBV5-1 and TRBJ2-3, with D perhaps matching TRBD1 (5 bases). Trimming removed 0 bases from V and 4 bases from J, with 12 bases in between. Germline-derived CDR1 and CDR2 are SGHRS and YFSETQ. The CDR3 loop spans 15 amino acids. DNA of the CDR3: TGCGCCAGCAGCTTGGTGCAGGGATTGGCAGATACGCAGTATTTT. Amino acids: CASSLVQGLADTQYF.

The rearrangement links TRBV19 to TRBJ2-1; 9 bases match TRBD2. CDR1 and CDR2 (germline): LNHDA, SQIVND (reference sequence). This CDR3 comprises 15 residues. V gave up 4 bases and J gave up 2 bases; unmatched junction bases: 3. CDR3 sequence reads: CASSKRLAAYNEQFF. The CDR3 nucleotides are TGTGCCAGTAGTAAGCGACTAGCGGCCTACAATGAGCAGTTCTTC.

The V and J genes are TRBV29-1 and TRBJ2-5; the D gene could be TRBD1 or TRBD2 (6 bases each). V lost 4 bases and J 5 bases, leaving 14 bases between the germline ends. The CDR3 extends over 13 amino acids. From germline, CDR1 is SQVTM and CDR2 ANQGSEA. CDR3 sequence reads: CSVGGAPTETQYF. The CDR3 region has the DNA TGCAGCGTTGGGGGGGCGCCTACGGAGACCCAGTACTTC.

The V and J genes are TRBV14 and TRBJ1-1; D is undetermined. Trimming pared 4 bases from V and 6 bases from J, leaving 15 bases between. This CDR3 has 14 residues. Germline V gene lookup returns CDR1 SGHDN and CDR2 FVKESK. The CDR3 loop is CASSLYSLGSEAFF. The CDR3 region has the DNA TGTGCCAGCAGCCTCTATTCCCTTGGCTCTGAAGCTTTCTTT.

The chain carries TRBV5-4 and TRBJ1-2; no clear D gene. The CDR3 has 13 amino acids. V was shortened by 0 bases and J by 8 bases, with 11 bases between the two germline ends. Germline V lookup: CDR1 SGHNT, CDR2 YYREEE (reference sequence). This CDR3 is CASSLGRVPGYTF. CDR3 in DNA: TGTGCCAGCAGCTTGGGGAGGGTTCCAGGCTACACCTTC.

The gene calls are TRBV28 and TRBJ1-5, with 8 bases fitting TRBD1. Germline CDR1 MDHEN, CDR2 SYDVKM. There are 15 residues in the CDR3. Unmatched junction bases numbered 11, after V lost 8 bases and J lost 5 bases. CDR3 coding DNA: TGTGCCAGCGGACTGACAGGGGTCGGGGATCAGCCCCAGCATTTT. Translation gives CASGLTGVGDQPQHF.

The chain has TRBV2 and TRBJ1-1, with D maybe TRBD1 (6 bases). With 7 bases removed from V and 4 bases from J, the gap between germline ends came to 13 bases. The CDR3 contains 13 residues. Germline V gene lookup returns CDR1 SNHLY and CDR2 FYNNEI. The CDR3 here is CASTLQGGTEAFF. CDR3 DNA: TGTGCCAGCACTTTACAGGGAGGCACTGAAGCTTTCTTT.